The next 5 T cell receptor beta chains were all read from a single sample in a study of CD8 T cells in Susac syndrome. RNA totalling roughly 0.5 to 1 ug underwent reverse transcription with random hexamers. A single record per CDR3 protein comes from TCRdb applying MiXCR to the immunoSEQ multiplex PCR reads. The sample lists about 120,000 distinct CDR3 sequences, around 93% occurring once. Sequences were obtained from CD8+ T cells from PBMCs. The receptors were sampled from a human donor in good health.

This chain uses TRBV7-9 with TRBJ2-5; D not resolved. The CDR3 covers 14 residues. With 3 bases removed from V and 2 bases from J, the gap between germline ends came to 10 bases. Germline CDR1 SEHNR, CDR2 FQNEAQ (reference sequence). CDR3 bases: TGTGCCAGCAGCTTTGATGGATATCAAGAGACCCAGTACTTC. Amino acid sequence: CASSFDGYQETQYF.

This chain joins TRBV5-1 and TRBJ1-5; D is uncertain. Germline assignment: CDR1 SGHRS and CDR2 YFSETQ. V lost 4 bases and J lost 2, with 10 bases in between. The CDR3 totals 14 residues. Here the CDR3 reads CASSPDDRNQPQHF. The DNA for the CDR3 is TGCGCCAGCAGCCCGGATGACCGCAATCAGCCCCAGCATTTT.

The chain employs TRBV20-1 and TRBJ1-1; TRBD1 matches 8 bases. Germline values: CDR1 DFQATT, CDR2 SNEGSKA (reference sequence). The V gene end was trimmed by 0 bases and the J gene end by 9 bases; junction bases not matched to a gene: 12. This CDR3 contains 15 residues. CDR3: CSARDTGQAGSKAFF. As DNA, the CDR3 is TGCAGTGCTAGAGATACGGGACAGGCGGGCTCTAAAGCTTTCTTT.

The chain joins TRBV5-1 to TRBJ1-3, with 8 bases lining up with TRBD1. The CDR3 consists of 15 residues. CDR1 and CDR2 (germline): SGHRS, YFSETQ. V gave up 4 bases and J gave up 2 bases; unmatched junction bases: 5. In DNA, the CDR3 is TGCGCCAGCAGCCTGTCACAGGGGGCTGGAAACACCATATATTTT. Residues: CASSLSQGAGNTIYF.

This chain connects TRBV7-9 to TRBJ1-2; no clear D gene. CDR3 length: 16 residues. Trimming removed 0 bases from V and 5 bases from J, with 16 bases in between. Germline V gene sequence: CDR1 SEHNR, CDR2 FQNEAQ (reference sequence). The CDR3 sequence: CASSLATAGELYGYTF. For the CDR3, the DNA is TGTGCCAGCAGCTTAGCGACGGCAGGCGAATTGTATGGCTACACCTTC.